This passage covers 10 T cell receptor beta chains from one sample sequenced in a study of blood T cell repertoires in COVID-19. This table comes from immunoSEQ multiplex PCR, and its TCRdb copy is limited to in-frame clones, with some not included. This repertoire shows fewer than 400,000 clones, roughly 88% found once; its top ten account for more than 5%. The sequenced material came from PBMCs or T cells enriched from blood (not recorded which). Every receptor here comes from a man aged 30-40 years who had recovered from COVID-19.

The chain employs TRBV19 and TRBJ2-2; possibly TRBD1 for D (6 bases). V lost 7 bases and J 1 base, leaving 13 bases between the germline ends. There are 15 residues in the CDR3. Per the germline V gene, CDR1 is LNHDA and CDR2 is SQIVND (reference sequence). CDR3 protein: CASKGDTWNTGELFF. For the CDR3, the DNA is TGTGCCAGTAAAGGGGACACTTGGAACACCGGGGAGCTGTTTTTT.

The chain employs TRBV27 and TRBJ2-3; D perhaps matches TRBD1 (6 bases). Trimming removed 7 bases from V and 5 bases from J, with 7 bases in between. Germline values: CDR1 MNHEY, CDR2 SMNVEV (reference sequence). The CDR3 is 11 residues long. The CDR3 sequence: CASTRGDTQYF. The CDR3 coding sequence is TGTGCCAGCACCAGGGGAGATACGCAGTATTTT.

The CDR3 is CASSATGTANEKLFF. DNA of the CDR3: TGTGCCAGTAGTGCAACCGGGACAGCTAATGAAAAACTGTTTTTT. The rearrangement uses TRBV19 and TRBJ1-4, with TRBD1 matching over 7 bases. In germline, CDR1 is LNHDA, CDR2 SQIVND (reference sequence). This CDR3 is built from 15 residues. V lost 5 bases and J lost 3; bases outside the gene matches: 6.

J is TRBJ2-1 and V is TRBV10-3; 9 bases are a match to TRBD1. Germline lookup yields CDR1 ENHRY and CDR2 SYGVKD. Trimming at V came to 6 bases and at J to 7 bases, leaving 7 bases not matched to a gene. This CDR3 is built from 14 residues. This chain's CDR3 is CAISRTGESNEQFF. For the CDR3, the DNA is TGTGCCATCAGCCGGACAGGGGAATCGAATGAGCAGTTCTTC.

This clone came up a few times. V and J are TRBV5-1 and TRBJ2-1, with 11 bases that match TRBD2. Per the germline V gene, CDR1 is SGHRS and CDR2 is YFSETQ. There are 15 residues in the CDR3. J gave up 8 bases and V 0 bases, and 4 bases lay outside the gene matches. CDR3 sequence reads: CASSLDASGGYEQFF. In nucleotides, the CDR3 is TGCGCCAGCAGCTTGGATGCTAGCGGGGGGTATGAGCAGTTCTTC.

The chain joins TRBV19 to TRBJ1-5; the match to TRBD1 covers 7 bases. The germline gives CDR1 LNHDA, CDR2 SQIVND (reference sequence). V shed 5 bases, J shed 1 base, and the junction held 5 bases outside the gene matches. The CDR3 consists of 15 residues. The CDR3 nucleotides read TGTGCCAGTAGTTTCCAGGACAGGAGCAATCAGCCCCAGCATTTT. Protein product: CASSFQDRSNQPQHF.

This clone was recorded a few times. The chain is built from TRBV27 and TRBJ1-6, with D perhaps TRBD1 (5 bases). The CDR3 totals 16 residues. The ends were cut back, 6 bases at V and 5 bases at J, with 17 bases in the middle. Per the germline V gene, CDR1 is MNHEY and CDR2 is SMNVEV (reference sequence). The CDR3, as DNA: TGTGCCAGCAGCCGAAAAGGGGCAGGGCATAATTCACCCCTCCACTTT. This sequence encodes CASSRKGAGHNSPLHF.

This clone was recorded a few times. V gene TRBV5-4 combines with J gene TRBJ2-5; D possibly corresponds to TRBD1 (6 bases). Germline CDR1 is SGHNT and CDR2 is YYREEE (reference sequence). This CDR3 has 15 amino acids. Trimming shortened V by 0 bases and J by 0 bases, and 9 bases separated the two germline ends. The CDR3 nucleotides are TGTGCCAGCAGCTTGGTTTGGGGGCACCAAGAGACCCAGTACTTC. It specifies CASSLVWGHQETQYF.

The chain is built from TRBV29-1 and TRBJ2-7, with D possibly TRBD2 on 5 matching bases. Trimming shortened V by 7 bases and J by 5 bases, and 12 bases separated the two germline ends. The CDR3 runs 11 residues. Germline V gene lookup returns CDR1 SQVTM and CDR2 ANQGSEA. The chain's CDR3 is CSAREGHEQYF. The CDR3 nucleotides read TGCAGCGCCCGAGAGGGCCACGAGCAGTACTTC.

This sequence joins TRBV28 and TRBJ1-5; 7 nucleotides match TRBD1. V was clipped by 7 bases and J by 0 bases; unmatched bases: 12. Germline loops: CDR1 MDHEN, CDR2 SYDVKM. The length of the CDR3 is 17 residues. The CDR3 DNA follows: TGTGCCAGCACCGCGCCCAGGACAGGCAATAGCAATCAGCCCCAGCATTTT. Its protein product is CASTAPRTGNSNQPQHF.